The rows below give T cell receptor beta chains drawn from one sample of a study of blood T cell repertoires in COVID-19. Here immunoSEQ multiplex PCR was the method, and the copy in TCRdb shows in-frame clones only, minus some. The sample has around 220,000 clones, around 75% seen once. The sample consisted of peripheral blood. The receptors come from a human donor in a cohort sampled during active COVID-19. The CDR3 runs from the conserved cysteine through the conserved F or W. A D gene is named only where the DNA matches it firmly. Clone size is given for some rows only: seen once, a few or many times, or a class if the clone is expanded.

NA,TRBV27,TRBJ2-7,NA,TGTGCCAGCAGTTTACAGGGGTACTACGAGCAGTACTTC,CASSLQGYYEQYF
NA,TRBV28,TRBJ1-3,NA,TGTGCCAGCAGTTACTCCTGGACAGTCTCTGGAAACACCATATATTTT,CASSYSWTVSGNTIYF
NA,TRBV4-2,TRBJ2-1,TRBD2,TGTGCCAGCAGCCAAGATAAGGGCGGGAGGGCCTACAATGAGCAGTTCTTC,CASSQDKGGRAYNEQFF
NA,TRBV11-2,TRBJ2-3,NA,TGTGCCAGCAGCTTTCAAGCGACCACAGATACGCAGTATTTT,CASSFQATTDTQYF
NA,TRBV5-1,TRBJ2-6,NA,TGCGCCAGCAGCTCTCAGGGATCCGGGGCCAACGTCCTGACTTTC,CASSSQGSGANVLTF
NA,TRBV5-1,TRBJ1-1,TRBD1,TGCGCCAGCAGCCCTCGATGGACAGGGGTTATGAACACTGAAGCTTTCTTT,CASSPRWTGVMNTEAFF
NA,TRBV19,TRBJ2-1,TRBD1,TGTGCCAGTTCTACAGGGACAGGGAACAATGAGCAGTTCTTC,CASSTGTGNNEQFF
NA,TRBV27,TRBJ2-3,NA,TGTGCCAGCAGTTCACCCTATGAACTAGCCACAGATACGCAGTATTTT,CASSSPYELATDTQYF
NA,TRBV5-1,TRBJ2-7,TRBD1,TGCGCCAGCAGCTTGGGGGACAGGGTCTCCTACGAGCAGTACTTC,CASSLGDRVSYEQYF
NA,TRBV18,TRBJ1-2,TRBD1,TGTGCCAGCTCACCTCCGGAGGGGGCGAGCAATGGCTACACCTTC,CASSPPEGASNGYTF
NA,TRBV3-1/TRBV3-2,TRBJ1-4,NA,TGTGCCAGCAGCCAAGTCGGGGGGAATGAAAAACTGTTTTTT,CASSQVGGNEKLFF
NA,TRBV21-1,TRBJ2-7,NA,TGTGCCAGCAGCACCGGACAGGGGGCTGACGAGCAGTACTTC,CASSTGQGADEQYF
few,TRBV18,TRBJ1-1,NA,TGTGCCAGCTCACCAACCGGGACACTGAACACTGAAGCTTTCTTT,CASSPTGTLNTEAFF
NA,TRBV28,TRBJ2-7,TRBD1,TGTGCCAGCAGGTCTCCGGGACAGGGATCCTACGAGCAGTACTTC,CASRSPGQGSYEQYF
NA,TRBV11-2,TRBJ1-2,TRBD1,TGTGCCAGCAGCTTAGGGAGGGGGCTTCCGTATAACTATGGCTACACCTTC,CASSLGRGLPYNYGYTF
NA,TRBV6-5,TRBJ2-7,TRBD2,TGTGCCAGCAGCTCTAGCGGGAGAATCTACGAGCAGTACTTC,CASSSSGRIYEQYF
once,TRBV13,TRBJ2-6,NA,TGTGCCAGCAGCTTAGGCGGGAGCTCCTCTGGGGCCAACGTCCTGACTTTC,CASSLGGSSSGANVLTF
NA,TRBV5-6,TRBJ1-6,NA,TGTGCCAGCAGCTTGGCGCAGGGTTATAATTCACCCCTCCACTTT,CASSLAQGYNSPLHF
NA,TRBV7-3,TRBJ2-7,NA,TGTGCCAGCAGCCCGAGTCTGGACGGAGGCCGGAGGGGATCCTACGAGCAGTACTTC,CASSPSLDGGRRGSYEQYF